This TCR beta chain was identified during a study of shared clonotypes between healthy human individuals. Trimming stripped 5 bases from V and 2 bases from J, with 10 bases between. This CDR3 has 13 amino acids. Per the germline V gene, CDR1 is SEHNR and CDR2 is FQNEAQ (reference sequence). Assay: immunoSEQ multiplex PCR; the TCRdb copy retains only in-frame clones and omits some. This sample yields about 1.5 million clones, of which 96% are seen a single time; roughly 1.2% belongs to the top ten. CD4+ cells were split into CD45RA+ naive and CD45RA-negative memory subsets. The origin of this receptor is a man younger than 40 in good health. The sequenced sample consisted of naive CD4+ T cells sorted from blood. Subset indicated: CD45RA+ positively selected. This chain links TRBV7-9 with TRBJ2-7; D possibly corresponds to TRBD2 (6 bases). CDR3 in DNA: TGTGCCAGCAGCCCCCGGGAGCCCTACGAGCAGTACTTC. This translates into CASSPREPYEQYF.